A single sample gave rise to the 20 T cell receptor beta chains below, sequenced in a study of blood T cell repertoires in COVID-19. The method was immunoSEQ multiplex PCR; TCRdb's version includes in-frame clones alone and lacks a portion of them. The table shows around 100,000 clones, with 86% occurring only once. Sample: peripheral blood. Receptors originate from a man aged 40-49 years with acute or convalescent COVID-19.

Written as DNA, the CDR3 is TGCGCCAGCAGAAACTCGGGACAGGGAGTCGAGCAGTACTTC. Its protein is CASRNSGQGVEQYF. The V call is TRBV5-1, the J call TRBJ2-7, with TRBD1 identical over 9 bases. This CDR3 comprises 14 residues. Looked up from germline, CDR1 is SGHRS and CDR2 is YFSETQ. The junction had 9 bases not matched to a gene; V was cut back by 5 bases and J by 6 bases.

The V and J genes are TRBV4-2 and TRBJ2-7; no clear D gene. The CDR3 loop spans 15 amino acids. The ends were cut back, 0 bases at V and 5 bases at J, with 14 bases in the middle. Germline V gene lookup returns CDR1 LGHNA and CDR2 YNFKEQ. The CDR3: CASSQDAGSINEQYF. In DNA, the CDR3 is TGTGCCAGCAGCCAAGATGCAGGTAGTATCAACGAGCAGTACTTC.

On this clone: In the same sample, other DNA sequences code for this CDR3. The rearrangement links TRBV9 to TRBJ2-7, with 11 bases that match TRBD1. The CDR3 length is 15 residues. With V trimmed by 2 bases and J by 0 bases, 1 base remained unmatched. Germline loops: CDR1 SGDLS, CDR2 YYNGEE. CDR3 nucleotide sequence: TGTGCCAGCAGCGTGGGGACAGGGGGCTCCTACGAGCAGTACTTC. Its protein product is CASSVGTGGSYEQYF.

The chain couples TRBV6-2 or TRBV6-3 to TRBJ1-5; 10 bases are a match to TRBD1. Germline-derived CDR1 and CDR2 are MNHEY and SVGEGT. The CDR3 runs to 15 residues. Trimming took 5 bases from V and 5 from J; bases not matched to a gene: 6. The CDR3 bases are TGTGCCAGCAGTACAAGGGGACAGGGGTATCAGCCCCAGCATTTT. Translation: CASSTRGQGYQPQHF.

The chain has TRBV5-4 and TRBJ2-3; D might be TRBD2 (5 bases). Germline CDR1 reads SGHNT; CDR2 reads YYREEE (reference sequence). This CDR3 has 13 amino acids. V lost 2 bases and J 1 base, leaving 5 bases between the germline ends. CDR3 nucleotides: TGTGCCAGCAGCTTACTAGGCACAGATACGCAGTATTTT. Translating it yields CASSLLGTDTQYF.

The rearrangement uses TRBV10-3 and TRBJ2-2, with D perhaps TRBD2 (6 bases). Per the germline V gene, CDR1 is ENHRY and CDR2 is SYGVKD. The CDR3 runs 17 residues. V was cut by 2 bases and J by 1 base, with 14 bases left in between. CDR3 residues: CAISEPRGRGNTGELFF. Here the CDR3 DNA reads TGTGCCATCAGTGAGCCCCGAGGGCGGGGGAACACCGGGGAGCTGTTTTTT.

The chain carries TRBV5-6 and TRBJ1-5; D is perhaps TRBD1 (5 bases). Trimming removed 4 bases from V and 5 bases from J, with 13 bases in between. Germline CDR1 SGHDT, CDR2 YYEEEE. The length of the CDR3 is 14 residues. Written as DNA, the CDR3 is TGTGCCAGCAGCCTCAAGGACATCCATCAGCCCCAGCATTTT. It is translated as CASSLKDIHQPQHF.

This clone turned up a few times. J is TRBJ1-3 and V is TRBV18, with unresolved D. CDR1 is KGHSH and CDR2 is LQKENI in the germline V gene. This CDR3 region has 13 residues. V was trimmed by 6 bases and J by 4 bases, leaving 10 bases between them. DNA of the CDR3: TGTGCCAGCTCGGCTCAAAACGGAAACACCATATATTTT. Translation: CASSAQNGNTIYF.

The gene calls are TRBV2 and TRBJ2-7; perhaps TRBD2 as D (5 bases). The germline gives CDR1 SNHLY, CDR2 FYNNEI. The CDR3 has 13 residues. The V and J ends lost 4 bases and 3 bases respectively, with 10 bases between them. CDR3 sequence: CASSARGVYEQYF. As DNA, the CDR3 is TGTGCCAGCAGTGCCCGGGGAGTCTACGAGCAGTACTTC. Full variable domain (rest looked up from reference TRBV2 and TRBJ2-7): EPEVTQTPSHQVTQMGQEVILRCVPISNHLYFYWYRQILGQKVEFLVSFYNNEISEKSEIFDDQFSVERPDGSNFTLKIRSTKLEDSAMYFCASSARGVYEQYFGPGTRLTVT.

The rearrangement joins TRBV14 to TRBJ1-1, with a tentative D call TRBD1 (5 bases). Germline CDR1 reads SGHDN; CDR2 reads FVKESK. Deletions cut 4 bases from V and 11 bases from J, with 17 bases between. The CDR3 length is 13 residues. The CDR3 region has the DNA TGTGCCAGCAGCCCCCACATAGGGACTGCGGCTTTCTTT. Protein sequence: CASSPHIGTAAFF.

The gene calls are TRBV4-1 and TRBJ1-2; D is unclear. V lost 1 base to trimming and J lost 5 bases, with 14 bases between them. This CDR3 has 15 residues. CDR1 is MGHRA, CDR2 YSYEKL, per germline. CDR3 sequence (DNA): TGCGCCAGCAGCCAAGTCGGGTCAAGATTTTATGGCTACACCTTC. Translated, it gives CASSQVGSRFYGYTF.

This clone was detected only once. The chain employs TRBV21-1 and TRBJ1-2; the table's D call TRBD1 went unverified against the DNA. TRBV21-1 is recorded as a pseudogene. The CDR3 sequence is 17 residues long. The CDR3 DNA follows: TGTGCCAGCAGCAAGAAAGGCCGCAGGGGGTCCGACTATGGCTACACCTTC. Its protein product is CASSKKGRRGSDYGYTF.

This clone was seen only once. The chain is built from TRBV7-2 and TRBJ2-7, with TRBD1 matching 7 bases. This CDR3 has 16 residues. CDR1 is SGHTA and CDR2 is FQGNSA in the germline V gene. V shed 5 bases, J shed 0 bases, and the junction held 10 bases outside the gene matches. The chain's CDR3 is CASSHGRGRPSYEQYF. The CDR3 DNA reads as TGTGCCAGCAGCCACGGTAGGGGGCGACCCTCCTACGAGCAGTACTTC.

The chain carries TRBV3-1 (or the pseudogene TRBV3-2) and TRBJ1-1; 12 positions match TRBD1. The CDR3 is made up of 15 amino acids. The ends lost 4 bases at V and 8 bases at J; junction bases unmatched: 8. CDR1 is LGHDT and CDR2 is YNNKEL in the germline V gene (reference sequence). CDR3 DNA sequence: TGTGCCAGCAGCCTCGGGACAGGGGGCGTTAGGGAAGCTTTCTTT. Amino acids: CASSLGTGGVREAFF.

This chain links TRBV30 with TRBJ1-1; 8 bases are a match to TRBD1. V shed 2 bases, J shed 2 bases, and the junction held 10 bases outside the gene matches. Germline CDR1 reads GTSNPN; CDR2 reads SVGIG (reference sequence). This CDR3 region has 16 residues. CDR3 protein: CAWSKGTGHFNTEAFF. CDR3 DNA: TGTGCCTGGAGTAAGGGGACAGGACACTTTAACACTGAAGCTTTCTTT.

For the CDR3, the DNA is TGTGCCAGCAGCTTAGACTTCTCCTACGAGCAGTACTTC. This encodes CASSLDFSYEQYF. V gene TRBV7-8 combines with J gene TRBJ2-7; D gene ambiguous. The germline V and J ends were trimmed by 1 base and 0 bases, with 4 bases remaining between them. In germline, CDR1 is SGHVS, CDR2 FQNEAQ. The length of the CDR3 is 13 residues.

In DNA form, the CDR3 reads TGTGCCACCAGCAGAGACAGGACAGATACGCAGTATTTT. Encoded protein: CATSRDRTDTQYF. The rearrangement joins TRBV15 to TRBJ2-3; D unresolved. Germline CDR1 reads LNHNV; CDR2 reads YYDKDF (reference sequence). V shed 0 bases and J shed 3 bases, with 4 bases lying between them. This CDR3 region has 13 residues.

The chain couples TRBV19 to TRBJ2-2; D is perhaps TRBD2 (5 bases). Germline V gives CDR1 LNHDA, CDR2 SQIVND (reference sequence). With 3 bases removed from V and 4 bases from J, the gap between germline ends came to 12 bases. CDR3 length: 15 residues. CDR3 sequence: CASSIHSGSTGELFF. CDR3 coding DNA: TGTGCCAGTAGTATTCATTCGGGGTCCACCGGGGAGCTGTTTTTT.

This chain uses TRBV6-1 with TRBJ1-1, with a possible D match to TRBD1 (5 bases). Germline CDR1 MNHNS, CDR2 SASEGT. The CDR3 runs 18 residues. Trimming pared 4 bases from V and 6 bases from J, leaving 27 bases between. CDR3 sequence: CASSGGGPGFEGRAEAFF. The DNA of the CDR3 is TGTGCCAGCAGTGGGGGAGGACCAGGGTTCGAAGGTAGGGCTGAAGCTTTCTTT.

This clone has just one count. For the CDR3, the DNA is TGTGCCAGTAGTCGGACAGTCAAAGAGACCCAGTACTTC. Amino acid sequence: CASSRTVKETQYF. The chain uses TRBV19 and TRBJ2-5, with D possibly matching TRBD1 (6 bases). Germline assignment: CDR1 LNHDA and CDR2 SQIVND (reference sequence). This CDR3 comprises 13 residues. V lost 5 bases and J lost 3, with 10 bases in between.